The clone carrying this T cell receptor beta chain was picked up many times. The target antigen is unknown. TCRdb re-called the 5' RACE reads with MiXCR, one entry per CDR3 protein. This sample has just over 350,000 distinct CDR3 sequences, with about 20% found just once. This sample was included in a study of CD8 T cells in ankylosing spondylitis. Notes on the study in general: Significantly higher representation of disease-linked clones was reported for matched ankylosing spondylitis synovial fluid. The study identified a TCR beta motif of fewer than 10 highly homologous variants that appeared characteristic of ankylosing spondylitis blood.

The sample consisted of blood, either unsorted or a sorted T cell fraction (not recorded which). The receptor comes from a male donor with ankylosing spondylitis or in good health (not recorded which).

This CDR3 is CASSLAGASEDNEQFF. The CDR3 DNA is TGTGCCAGCAGCCTCGCCGGCGCTAGCGAAGACAATGAGCAGTTCTTC. The rearrangement links TRBV4-2 to TRBJ2-1, with D possibly TRBD2 on 6 matching bases. Germline lookup yields CDR1 LGHNA and CDR2 YNFKEQ. This CDR3 contains 16 residues. V was trimmed by 4 bases and J by 5 bases, leaving 18 bases between them.